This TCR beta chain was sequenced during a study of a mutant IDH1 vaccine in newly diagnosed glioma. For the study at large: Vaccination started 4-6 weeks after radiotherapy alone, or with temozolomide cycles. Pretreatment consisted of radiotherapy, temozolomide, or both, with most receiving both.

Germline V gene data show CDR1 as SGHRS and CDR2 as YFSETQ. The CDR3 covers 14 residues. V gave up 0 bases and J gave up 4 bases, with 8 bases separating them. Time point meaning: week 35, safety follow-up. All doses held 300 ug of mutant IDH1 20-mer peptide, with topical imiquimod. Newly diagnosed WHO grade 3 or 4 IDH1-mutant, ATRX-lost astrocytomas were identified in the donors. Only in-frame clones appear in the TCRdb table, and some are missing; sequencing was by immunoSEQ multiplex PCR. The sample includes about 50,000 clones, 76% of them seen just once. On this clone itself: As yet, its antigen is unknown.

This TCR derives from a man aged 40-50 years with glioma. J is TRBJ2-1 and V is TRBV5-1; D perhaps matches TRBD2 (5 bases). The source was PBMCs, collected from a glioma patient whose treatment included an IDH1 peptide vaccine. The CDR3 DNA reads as TGCGCCAGCAGCTTGGGAATAGCGTACAATGAGCAGTTCTTC. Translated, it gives CASSLGIAYNEQFF.